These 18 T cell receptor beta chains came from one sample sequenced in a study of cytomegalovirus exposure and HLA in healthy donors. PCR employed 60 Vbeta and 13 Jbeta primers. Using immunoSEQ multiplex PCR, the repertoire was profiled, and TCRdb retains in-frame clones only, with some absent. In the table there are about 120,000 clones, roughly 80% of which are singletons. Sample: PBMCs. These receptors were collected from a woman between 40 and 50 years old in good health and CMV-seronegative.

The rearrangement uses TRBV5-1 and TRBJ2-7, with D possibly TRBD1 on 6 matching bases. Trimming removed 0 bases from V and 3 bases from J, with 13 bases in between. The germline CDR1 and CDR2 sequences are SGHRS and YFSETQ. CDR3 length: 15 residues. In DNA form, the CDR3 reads TGCGCCAGCAGCTTGGCGGGGACAAATAACTACGAGCAGTACTTC. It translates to CASSLAGTNNYEQYF.

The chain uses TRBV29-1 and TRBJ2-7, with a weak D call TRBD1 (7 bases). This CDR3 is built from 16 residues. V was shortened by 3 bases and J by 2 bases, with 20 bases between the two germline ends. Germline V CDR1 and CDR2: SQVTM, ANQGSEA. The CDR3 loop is CSVDIRGAGGTYEQYF. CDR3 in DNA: TGCAGCGTTGATATTCGCGGGGCAGGGGGGACCTACGAGCAGTACTTC.

This CDR3 reads CASSLLGAGGGRGETQYF. DNA of the CDR3: TGTGCCAGCAGCTTACTTGGAGCGGGCGGGGGCCGGGGAGAGACCCAGTACTTC. This chain uses TRBV7-3 with TRBJ2-5; possible D gene TRBD2, 7 bases. The V gene's germline CDR1 is SGHTA and CDR2 FQGTGA. Trimming stripped 2 bases from V and 4 bases from J, with 23 bases between. There are 18 residues in the CDR3.

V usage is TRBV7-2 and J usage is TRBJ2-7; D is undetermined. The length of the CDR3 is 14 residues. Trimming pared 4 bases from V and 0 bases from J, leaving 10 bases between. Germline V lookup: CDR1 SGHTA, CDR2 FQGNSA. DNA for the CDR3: TGTGCCAGCAGCTATAAAGACACCTCCTACGAGCAGTACTTC. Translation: CASSYKDTSYEQYF. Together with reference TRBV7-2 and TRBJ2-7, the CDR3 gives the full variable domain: GAGVSQSPSNKVTEKGKDVELRCDPISGHTALYWYRQSLGQGLEFLIYFQGNSAPDKSGLPSDRFSAERTGGSVSTLTIQRTQQEDSAVYLCASSYKDTSYEQYFGPGTRLTVT.

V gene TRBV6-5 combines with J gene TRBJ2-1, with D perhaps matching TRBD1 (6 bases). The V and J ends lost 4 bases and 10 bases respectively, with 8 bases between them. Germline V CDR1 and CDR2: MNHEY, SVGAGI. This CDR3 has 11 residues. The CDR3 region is CASSSTGEQFF. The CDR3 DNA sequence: TGTGCCAGCAGTTCAACAGGGGAGCAGTTCTTC.

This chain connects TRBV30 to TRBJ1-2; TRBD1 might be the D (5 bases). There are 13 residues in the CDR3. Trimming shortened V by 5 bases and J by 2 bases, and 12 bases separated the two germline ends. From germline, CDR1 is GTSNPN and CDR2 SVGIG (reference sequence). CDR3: CAWGLKGNYGYTF. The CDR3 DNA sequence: TGTGCCTGGGGGTTGAAGGGGAACTATGGCTACACCTTC.

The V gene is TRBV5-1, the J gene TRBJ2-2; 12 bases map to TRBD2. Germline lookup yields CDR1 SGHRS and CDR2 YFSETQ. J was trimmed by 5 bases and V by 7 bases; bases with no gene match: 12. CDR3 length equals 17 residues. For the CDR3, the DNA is TGCGCCAGCGGCGCCGCTAGCGGGAGGGCCAGGACCGGGGAGCTGTTTTTT. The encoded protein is CASGAASGRARTGELFF.

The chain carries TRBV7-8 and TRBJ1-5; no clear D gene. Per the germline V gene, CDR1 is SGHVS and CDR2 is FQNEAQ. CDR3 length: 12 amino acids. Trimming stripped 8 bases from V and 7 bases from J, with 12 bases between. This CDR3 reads CASSGNKQPQHF. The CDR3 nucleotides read TGTGCCAGCTCCGGGAATAAGCAGCCCCAGCATTTT.

The CDR3 here is CASSSTGTPSGIVKLFF. The CDR3 nucleotides are TGTGCCAGCAGTTCGACCGGGACACCTTCCGGGATCGTAAAACTGTTTTTT. This chain connects TRBV28 to TRBJ1-4, with D possibly TRBD1 on 6 matching bases. Germline V gene data show CDR1 as MDHEN and CDR2 as SYDVKM. This CDR3 is built from 17 residues. With 4 bases removed from V and 10 bases from J, the gap between germline ends came to 25 bases.

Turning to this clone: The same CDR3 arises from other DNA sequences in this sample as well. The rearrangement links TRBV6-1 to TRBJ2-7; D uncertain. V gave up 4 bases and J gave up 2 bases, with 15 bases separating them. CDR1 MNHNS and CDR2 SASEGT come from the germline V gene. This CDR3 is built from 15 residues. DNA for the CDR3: TGTGCCAGCAGTGCCGACCAGAAGGCGGCCTACGAGCAGTACTTC. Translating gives CASSADQKAAYEQYF.

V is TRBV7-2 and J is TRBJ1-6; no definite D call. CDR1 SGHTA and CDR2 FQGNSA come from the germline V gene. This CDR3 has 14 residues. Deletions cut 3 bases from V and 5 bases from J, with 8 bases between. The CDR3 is CASSFVGNNSPLHF. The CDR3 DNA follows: TGTGCCAGCAGCTTTGTCGGGAATAATTCACCCCTCCACTTT.

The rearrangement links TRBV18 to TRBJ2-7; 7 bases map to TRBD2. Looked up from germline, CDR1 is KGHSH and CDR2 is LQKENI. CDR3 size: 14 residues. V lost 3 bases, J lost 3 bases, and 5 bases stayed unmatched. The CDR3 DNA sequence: TGTGCCAGCTCACCTTCCGGGGAGGGCTACGAGCAGTACTTC. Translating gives CASSPSGEGYEQYF.

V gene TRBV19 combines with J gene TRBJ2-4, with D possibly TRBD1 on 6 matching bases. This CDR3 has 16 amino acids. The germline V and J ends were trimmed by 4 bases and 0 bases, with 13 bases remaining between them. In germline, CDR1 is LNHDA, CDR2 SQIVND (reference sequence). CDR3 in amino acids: CASSTDSRLAKNIQYF. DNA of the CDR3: TGTGCCAGTAGTACGGACAGTCGACTAGCCAAAAACATTCAGTACTTC. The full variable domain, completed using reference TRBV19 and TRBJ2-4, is DGGITQSPKYLFRKEGQNVTLSCEQNLNHDAMYWYRQDPGQGLRLIYYSQIVNDFQKGDIAEGYSVSREKKESFPLTVTSAQKNPTAFYLCASSTDSRLAKNIQYFGAGTRLSVL.

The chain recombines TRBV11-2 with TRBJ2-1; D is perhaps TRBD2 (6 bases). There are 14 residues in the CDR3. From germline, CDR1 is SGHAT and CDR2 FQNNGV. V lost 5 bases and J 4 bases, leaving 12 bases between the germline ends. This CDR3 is CASSPRTTYNEQFF. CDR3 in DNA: TGTGCCAGCAGCCCGCGGACTACATACAATGAGCAGTTCTTC.

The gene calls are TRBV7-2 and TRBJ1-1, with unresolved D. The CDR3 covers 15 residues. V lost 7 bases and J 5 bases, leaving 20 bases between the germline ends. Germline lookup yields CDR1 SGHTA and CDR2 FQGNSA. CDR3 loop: CASTYHARGSTEAFF. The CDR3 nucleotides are TGTGCCAGCACCTACCACGCTCGGGGAAGTACTGAAGCTTTCTTT.

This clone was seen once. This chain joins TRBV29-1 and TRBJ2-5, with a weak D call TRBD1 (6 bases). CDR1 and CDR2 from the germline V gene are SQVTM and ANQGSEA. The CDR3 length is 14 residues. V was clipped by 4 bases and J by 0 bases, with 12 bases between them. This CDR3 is CSVGGLMYQETQYF. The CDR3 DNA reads TGCAGCGTTGGGGGGCTGATGTACCAAGAGACCCAGTACTTC. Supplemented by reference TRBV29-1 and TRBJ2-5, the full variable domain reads SAVISQKPSRDICQRGTSLTIQCQVDSQVTMMFWYRQQPGQSLTLIATANQGSEATYESGFVIDKFPISRPNLTFSTLTVSNMSPEDSSIYLCSVGGLMYQETQYFGPGTRLLVL.

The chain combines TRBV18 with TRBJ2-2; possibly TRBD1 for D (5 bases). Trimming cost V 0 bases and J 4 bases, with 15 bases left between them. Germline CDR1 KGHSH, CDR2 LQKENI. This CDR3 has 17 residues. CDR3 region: CASSPPSDSLGTGELFF. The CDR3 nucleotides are TGTGCCAGCTCACCACCTTCAGACAGTCTTGGCACCGGGGAGCTGTTTTTT.

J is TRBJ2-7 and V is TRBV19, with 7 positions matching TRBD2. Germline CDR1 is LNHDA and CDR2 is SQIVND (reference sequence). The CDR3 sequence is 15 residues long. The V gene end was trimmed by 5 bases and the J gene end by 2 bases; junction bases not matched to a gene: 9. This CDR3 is CASSPRGVSAYEQYF. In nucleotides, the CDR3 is TGTGCCAGTAGTCCACGGGGGGTGTCTGCCTACGAGCAGTACTTC. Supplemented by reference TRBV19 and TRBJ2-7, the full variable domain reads DGGITQSPKYLFRKEGQNVTLSCEQNLNHDAMYWYRQDPGQGLRLIYYSQIVNDFQKGDIAEGYSVSREKKESFPLTVTSAQKNPTAFYLCASSPRGVSAYEQYFGPGTRLTVT.